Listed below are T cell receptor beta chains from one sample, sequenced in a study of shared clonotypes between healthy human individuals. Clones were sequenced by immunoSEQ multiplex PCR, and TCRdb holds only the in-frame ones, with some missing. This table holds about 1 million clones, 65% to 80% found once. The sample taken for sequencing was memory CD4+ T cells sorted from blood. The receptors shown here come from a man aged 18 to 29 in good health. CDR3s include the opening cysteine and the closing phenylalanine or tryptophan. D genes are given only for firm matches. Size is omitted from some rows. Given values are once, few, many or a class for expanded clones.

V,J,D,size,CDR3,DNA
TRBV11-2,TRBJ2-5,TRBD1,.,CASSSGQGLRETQYF,TGTGCCAGCAGCTCAGGACAGGGTCTACGAGAGACCCAGTACTTC
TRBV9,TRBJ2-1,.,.,CASSVDTGNEQFF,TGTGCCAGCAGCGTAGATACCGGCAATGAGCAGTTCTTC
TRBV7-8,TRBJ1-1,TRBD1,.,CASSSPTGGNTEAFF,TGTGCCAGCAGCTCGCCGACAGGGGGCAACACTGAAGCTTTCTTT
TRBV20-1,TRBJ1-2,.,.,CSATLSSGYTF,TGCAGTGCTACGCTTTCGTCCGGCTACACCTTC
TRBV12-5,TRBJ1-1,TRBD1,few,CASGLGQGSEAFF,TGTGCTAGTGGTTTGGGACAGGGATCTGAAGCTTTCTTT
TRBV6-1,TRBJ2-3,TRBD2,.,CASSVWGLAGVRTQYF,TGTGCCAGCAGTGTCTGGGGACTAGCGGGAGTTCGTACGCAGTATTTT
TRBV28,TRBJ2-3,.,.,CASSPGFDTQYF,TGTGCCAGCAGCCCAGGGTTCGATACGCAGTATTTT
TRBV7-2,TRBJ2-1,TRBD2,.,CASSLSFTSGSIGEQFF,TGTGCCAGCAGCCTTAGTTTTACTAGCGGGAGTATCGGTGAGCAGTTCTTC
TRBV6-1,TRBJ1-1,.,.,CASRADREAFF,TGTGCCAGCAGGGCTGACAGGGAAGCTTTCTTT
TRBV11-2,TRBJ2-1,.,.,CASSLDFGQIEQFF,TGTGCCAGCAGCTTAGATTTCGGACAGATTGAGCAGTTCTTC
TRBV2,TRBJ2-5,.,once,CASREGGETQYF,TGTGCCAGCAGAGAAGGTGGTGAGACCCAGTACTTC
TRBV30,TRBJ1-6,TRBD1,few,CAWSVRTGRGNSPLHF,TGTGCCTGGAGTGTACGGACAGGACGGGGTAATTCACCCCTCCACTTT
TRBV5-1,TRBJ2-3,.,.,CASSRVGGSTDTQYF,TGCGCCAGCAGTCGAGTAGGGGGGAGCACAGATACGCAGTATTTT
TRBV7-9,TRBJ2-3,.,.,CASSPWGGPADTQYF,TGTGCCAGCAGCCCATGGGGGGGGCCCGCAGATACGCAGTATTTT
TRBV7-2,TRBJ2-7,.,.,CASSKDIDEQYF,TGTGCCAGCAGCAAAGATATCGACGAGCAGTACTTC
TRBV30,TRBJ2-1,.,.,CAWSHKATNNEQFF,TGTGCCTGGAGTCACAAAGCGACTAACAATGAGCAGTTCTTC
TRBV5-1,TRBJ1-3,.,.,CASSLEGGLGNTIYF,TGCGCCAGCAGCTTGGAGGGGGGACTTGGAAACACCATATATTTT
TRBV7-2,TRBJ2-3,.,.,CASSFYGADTDTQYF,TGTGCCAGCAGCTTTTACGGGGCTGACACAGATACGCAGTATTTT
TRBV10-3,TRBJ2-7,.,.,CAISNGPGENEQYF,TGTGCCATCAGTAATGGCCCCGGGGAAAACGAGCAGTACTTC
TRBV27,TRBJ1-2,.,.,CASSLLRENYGYTF,TGTGCCAGCAGCTTGCTCAGGGAAAACTATGGCTACACCTTC
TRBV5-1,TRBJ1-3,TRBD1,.,CASSLGQGLSGNTIYF,TGCGCCAGCAGCTTGGGACAGGGTTTGTCTGGAAACACCATATATTTT
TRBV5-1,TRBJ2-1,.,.,CASSWDLTDEQFF,TGCGCCAGCAGCTGGGACCTTACGGATGAGCAGTTCTTC
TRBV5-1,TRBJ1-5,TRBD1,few,CASSTGGPYSNQPQHF,TGCGCCAGCAGCACAGGGGGCCCGTATAGCAATCAGCCCCAGCATTTT
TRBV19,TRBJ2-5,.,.,CASSDLQETQYF,TGTGCCAGTAGTGATCTGCAAGAGACCCAGTACTTC
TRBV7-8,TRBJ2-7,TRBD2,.,CATSPGLERQYF,TGTGCCACGTCACCGGGACTAGAACGTCAGTACTTC
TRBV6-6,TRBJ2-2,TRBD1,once,CASSYPAGGNTGELFF,TGTGCCAGCAGTTACCCCGCAGGGGGGAACACCGGGGAGCTGTTTTTT
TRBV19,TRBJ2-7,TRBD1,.,CASSDRVGYEQYF,TGTGCCAGTAGTGACAGGGTAGGCTACGAGCAGTACTTC
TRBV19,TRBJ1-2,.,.,CASSNEGGSYGYTF,TGTGCCAGTAGTAACGAGGGGGGGAGCTATGGCTACACCTTC
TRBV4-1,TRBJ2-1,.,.,CASSQLRLVADNEQFF,TGCGCCAGCAGCCAACTAAGACTAGTGGCGGACAATGAGCAGTTCTTC
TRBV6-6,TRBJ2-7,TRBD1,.,CASSYRDRASYEQYF,TGTGCCAGCAGTTACCGGGACAGGGCCTCCTACGAGCAGTACTTC
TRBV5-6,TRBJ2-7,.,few,CASSARDEQYF,TGTGCCAGCAGCGCCAGGGACGAGCAGTACTTC
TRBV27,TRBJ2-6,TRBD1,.,CASSPRTGAQSSGANVLTF,TGTGCCAGCAGTCCGAGGACAGGGGCCCAGTCCTCTGGGGCCAACGTCCTGACTTTC
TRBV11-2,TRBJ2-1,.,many,CASSLAPGNNEQFF,TGTGCCAGCAGCTTAGCGCCAGGGAACAATGAGCAGTTCTTC
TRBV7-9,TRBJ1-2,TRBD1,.,CASSFGTGDGYTF,TGTGCCAGCAGCTTTGGGACAGGGGATGGCTACACCTTC
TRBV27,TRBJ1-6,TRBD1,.,CASSLNSPGQGVSPLHF,TGTGCCAGCAGTCTTAATAGCCCGGGACAGGGAGTTTCACCCCTCCACTTT
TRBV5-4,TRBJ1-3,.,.,CASSLGQRSSGNTIYF,TGTGCCAGCAGCTTAGGACAACGGAGCTCTGGAAACACCATATATTTT
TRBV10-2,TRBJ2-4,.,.,CASSESMLIAKNIQYF,TGCGCCAGCAGTGAGTCGATGCTGATAGCCAAAAACATTCAGTACTTC